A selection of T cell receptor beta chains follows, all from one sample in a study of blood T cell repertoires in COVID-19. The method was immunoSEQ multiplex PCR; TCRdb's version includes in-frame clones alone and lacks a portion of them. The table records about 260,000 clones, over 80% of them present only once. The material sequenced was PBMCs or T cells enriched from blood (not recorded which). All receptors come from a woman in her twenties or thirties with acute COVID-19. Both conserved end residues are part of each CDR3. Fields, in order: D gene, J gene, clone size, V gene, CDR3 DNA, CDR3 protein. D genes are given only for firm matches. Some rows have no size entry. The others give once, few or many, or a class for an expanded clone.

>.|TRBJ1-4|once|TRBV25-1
TGTGCCAGCAGTGAATACGGTCTGGCTAATGAAAAACTGTTTTTT
CASSEYGLANEKLFF
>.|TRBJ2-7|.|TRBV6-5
TGTGCCAGCAGTTTACAGGGAGTTAGCGAGCAGTACTTC
CASSLQGVSEQYF
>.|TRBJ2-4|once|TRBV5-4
TGTGCCAGCAGCTTGGAACTAGCCAAAAACATTCAGTACTTC
CASSLELAKNIQYF
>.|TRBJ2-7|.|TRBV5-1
TGCGCCAGCAGCCCCTTATCTGAGCTCTACGAGCAGTACTTC
CASSPLSELYEQYF
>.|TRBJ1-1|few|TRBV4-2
TGTGCCAGCAGCCAAGATGCGGGGGCGGATGCTTTCTTT
CASSQDAGADAFF
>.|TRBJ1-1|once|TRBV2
TGTGCCAGCAGTGGACTTGGGGCTATGAACACTGAAGCTTTCTTT
CASSGLGAMNTEAFF
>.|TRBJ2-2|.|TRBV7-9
TGTGCCAGCAGCCACCAACAGGCTACTGGCGGGGAGCTGTTTTTT
CASSHQQATGGELFF
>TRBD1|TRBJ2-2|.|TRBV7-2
TGTGCCAGCAACCCCAGGACAGGCAACACCGGGGAGCTGTTTTTT
CASNPRTGNTGELFF
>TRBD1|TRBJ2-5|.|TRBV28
TGTGCCAGCAGTGCGACAGGGTACCAAGAGACCCAGTACTTC
CASSATGYQETQYF
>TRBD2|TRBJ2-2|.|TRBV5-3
TGTGCCAGAAGCTTGCAACGGGAGGGTAACACCGGGGAGCTGTTTTTT
CARSLQREGNTGELFF
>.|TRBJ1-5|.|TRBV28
TGTGCCAGCAGTCTACAGGAACATAGCAATCAGCCCCAGCATTTT
CASSLQEHSNQPQHF
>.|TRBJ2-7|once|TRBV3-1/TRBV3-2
TGTGCCAGCAGCCAAGGGGCTGGCCGGGGGTACTACGAGCAGTACTTC
CASSQGAGRGYYEQYF
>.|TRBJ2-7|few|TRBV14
TGTGCCAGCAGCCGAACCGGGAACTCCTACGAGCAGTACTTC
CASSRTGNSYEQYF
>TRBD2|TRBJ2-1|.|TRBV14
TGTGCCAGCAGCCAAGGACTAGCGGGAGGGACGCAGTTCTTC
CASSQGLAGGTQFF
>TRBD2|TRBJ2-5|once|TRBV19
TGTGCCAGTAAGGTTACTGCTAGCGGGGGGGAGACCCAGTACTTC
CASKVTASGGETQYF
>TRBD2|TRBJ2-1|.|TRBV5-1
TGCGCCAGCAGCTTAGGGACTAGCGGGAGTGCACGAAACAACACCAATGAGCAGTTCTTC
CASSLGTSGSARNNTNEQFF
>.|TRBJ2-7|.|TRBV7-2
TGTGCCAGCAGCTTAGGGAGTAGCGCCTACGAGCAGTACTTC
CASSLGSSAYEQYF
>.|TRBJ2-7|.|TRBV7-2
TGTGCCAGCAGCTTAGACCGCCGGGGAGAGCAGTACTTC
CASSLDRRGEQYF
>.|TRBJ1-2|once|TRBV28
TGTGCCAGCAGTTCTCGGACTGCTAACTATGGCTACACCTTC
CASSSRTANYGYTF
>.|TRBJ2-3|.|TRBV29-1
TGCAGCGTTGAAGATCCGTTGCAGTACGATTCCCCCACAGATACGCAGTATTTT
CSVEDPLQYDSPTDTQYF
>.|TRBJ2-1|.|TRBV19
TGTGCCAGTAGTATAGTATTGGGAGGATTGAATGAGCAGTTCTTC
CASSIVLGGLNEQFF
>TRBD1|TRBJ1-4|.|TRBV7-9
TGTGCCAGCAGCTTAGCGCTAACGACTATCGCAGGGGGAAATGAAAAACTGTTTTTT
CASSLALTTIAGGNEKLFF
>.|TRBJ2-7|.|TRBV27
TGTGCCAGCGGAGGGAGTAAAGGTCCCTACGAGCAGTACTTC
CASGGSKGPYEQYF